These T cell receptor beta chains were read from a single sample in a study of blood T cell repertoires in COVID-19. Clones were read by immunoSEQ multiplex PCR, and TCRdb kept only the in-frame ones, dropping some. The sample lists around 100,000 clones; over 70% were seen once. Sequenced: peripheral blood. The receptors derive from a woman in her 70s with acute or convalescent COVID-19. The CDR3 runs from the conserved cysteine through the conserved F or W. A D gene is named only where the DNA matches it firmly.

>NA|TRBJ1-1|TRBV6-5
CASSYSSTGLNTEAFF
>NA|TRBJ2-1|TRBV5-1
CASRAGNNEQFF
>NA|TRBJ2-5|TRBV25-1
CASSVSAGRANQETQYF
>NA|TRBJ2-4|TRBV14
CASSHDEVAKNIQYF
>NA|TRBJ1-3|TRBV7-8
CASSLGWLSGNTIYF
>TRBD1|TRBJ1-1|TRBV24-1
CATSPGTGRTEAFF
>NA|TRBJ1-5|TRBV19
CASSIEGRGGWPQHF
>NA|TRBJ1-1|TRBV12-3/TRBV12-4
CASSQWNRAFF
>NA|TRBJ1-1|TRBV6-5
CASSLLGQLNTEAFF
>NA|TRBJ1-4|TRBV5-8
CASSLEGVREKLFF
>TRBD2|TRBJ2-2|TRBV19
CASSRLGGRAGGELFF
>TRBD2|TRBJ2-5|TRBV3-1/TRBV3-2
CASSPSPTSGQETQYF